This T cell receptor (beta chain) emerged from a study of blood T cell repertoires in COVID-19. The table came from immunoSEQ multiplex PCR; TCRdb's copy has only in-frame clones and leaves some out. The sample holds under 250,000 clones, about 93% seen once. After removal of 0 bases from V and 5 bases from J, the junction contained 2 bases not matched to a gene. The germline CDR1 and CDR2 sequences are SGHRS and YFSETQ. The CDR3 contains 16 residues. Sequencing was carried out using peripheral blood. This receptor was taken from a man between 60 and 70 years old with COVID-19, enrolled during active disease. V is TRBV5-1 and J is TRBJ2-3; 14 nucleotides align to TRBD2. The CDR3 DNA reads TGCGCCAGCAGCTTGGTAGGGACTAGCGGGGGAGATACGCAGTATTTT. Residues: CASSLVGTSGGDTQYF.